The rows below give T cell receptor beta chains drawn from one sample of a study of cytomegalovirus exposure and HLA in healthy donors. TCRdb keeps only in-frame clones here, not all; method: immunoSEQ multiplex PCR. The sample has about 160,000 clones, approximately 80% seen once; the top ten hold approximately 1.4%. Sequenced material: PBMCs. The origin of the receptors is a woman younger than 35 in good health and CMV-seronegative. CDR3s include the opening cysteine and the closing phenylalanine or tryptophan. D genes are given only for firm matches. Expanded clones get a size class; other rows say once, few or many, or leave the size out.

CASSGGTGYNSPLHF,TGTGCCAGCAGCGGAGGGACAGGCTATAATTCACCCCTCCACTTT,15,once,TRBJ1-6,TRBD1,TRBV7-2
CASSSTSGEGNEQFF,TGTGCCAGCAGTTCGACTAGCGGGGAAGGTAATGAGCAGTTCTTC,15,-,TRBJ2-1,TRBD2,TRBV6-5
CASSADRLNTEAFF,TGTGCCAGCAGCGCCGACAGATTGAACACTGAAGCTTTCTTT,14,-,TRBJ1-1,-,TRBV9
CASSDGGGGNEQFF,TGTGCCAGCAGTGACGGCGGGGGAGGCAATGAGCAGTTCTTC,14,-,TRBJ2-1,TRBD2,TRBV6-4
CASSSPDGQGAFGTEAFF,TGTGCCAGCAGCTCACCGGACGGACAGGGGGCTTTCGGGACTGAAGCTTTCTTT,18,-,TRBJ1-1,TRBD1,TRBV5-5
CASSLQWGGPIEVSPLHF,TGTGCCAGCAGTCTCCAATGGGGGGGCCCCATAGAGGTTTCACCCCTCCACTTT,18,-,TRBJ1-6,-,TRBV2
CASTSLQGHTEAFF,TGTGCCAGCACCTCCTTACAGGGACACACTGAAGCTTTCTTT,14,-,TRBJ1-1,-,TRBV2
CASSQEMGGALYEQYF,TGTGCCAGCAGCCAAGAAATGGGGGGGGCCCTCTACGAGCAGTACTTC,16,-,TRBJ2-7,-,TRBV4-2
CASSNTGVSYNEQFF,TGTGCCAGTAGTAATACAGGAGTCTCCTACAATGAGCAGTTCTTC,15,once,TRBJ2-1,-,TRBV19
CASIAGGGTLGYTF,TGTGCCAGTATCGCGGGGGGGGGCACTTTAGGCTACACCTTC,14,-,TRBJ1-2,-,TRBV28
CASSPPHRGGGYTF,TGTGCCAGCAGTCCACCCCACAGGGGCGGAGGCTACACCTTC,14,-,TRBJ1-2,TRBD1,TRBV6-1
CASSQVQGTNEKLFF,TGTGCCAGCTCACAGGTGCAGGGGACTAATGAAAAACTGTTTTTT,15,-,TRBJ1-4,-,TRBV6-1
CASSLGRGARTEAFF,TGCGCCAGCAGCTTGGGCAGGGGGGCGCGCACTGAAGCTTTCTTT,15,-,TRBJ1-1,TRBD1,TRBV5-1
CAIPSEVETQYF,TGTGCCATCCCTAGCGAGGTTGAGACCCAGTACTTC,12,-,TRBJ2-5,-,TRBV2
CASSELASHEQYF,TGCGCCAGCAGCGAACTAGCTTCCCACGAGCAGTACTTC,13,-,TRBJ2-7,-,TRBV5-1
CASSLDSSYNEQFF,TGCGCCAGCAGCCTGGACAGCTCCTACAATGAGCAGTTCTTC,14,-,TRBJ2-1,-,TRBV5-1
CASSLQAGTEAFF,TGTGCCAGCAGCTTACAGGCGGGCACTGAAGCTTTCTTT,13,-,TRBJ1-1,-,TRBV11-2
CASIDRDNTGELFF,TGTGCCAGCATAGACAGGGATAACACCGGGGAGCTGTTTTTT,14,-,TRBJ2-2,TRBD1,TRBV2
CASSSRGLLLDEQFF,TGTGCCAGCAGCTCGAGGGGGCTCCTTCTCGATGAGCAGTTCTTC,15,-,TRBJ2-1,TRBD1,TRBV7-9
CASSHRAQDPQHF,TGTGCCAGCAGCCACAGGGCCCAGGACCCCCAGCATTTT,13,few,TRBJ1-5,-,TRBV6-4
CASSTGLAGRREQYF,TGTGCCAGCAGCACGGGGCTAGCGGGGCGGCGGGAGCAGTACTTC,15,-,TRBJ2-7,TRBD2,TRBV5-8
CASRRQVPDYGYTF,TGTGCCAGCAGAAGACAGGTACCCGACTATGGCTACACCTTC,14,-,TRBJ1-2,-,TRBV6-5
CASKRTSGVQETQYF,TGCGCCAGCAAGAGGACTAGCGGGGTCCAAGAGACCCAGTACTTC,15,-,TRBJ2-5,TRBD2,TRBV5-1
CASSTGLNQPQHF,TGTGCCAGCAGCACGGGACTCAATCAGCCCCAGCATTTT,13,once,TRBJ1-5,-,TRBV7-9
CASSLVVTGYQETQYF,TGTGCCAGCAGTTTAGTAGTAACAGGTTACCAAGAGACCCAGTACTTC,16,-,TRBJ2-5,-,TRBV28
CATSRDRGDNEQFF,TGTGCCACCAGCAGGGACAGGGGCGATAATGAGCAGTTCTTC,14,-,TRBJ2-1,TRBD1,TRBV15
CASTPSGGGQEEQFF,TGCGCCAGCACCCCTTCTGGGGGGGGCCAGGAAGAGCAGTTCTTC,15,-,TRBJ2-1,-,TRBV10-1
CASSVPRPEEQYF,TGTGCCAGCAGTGTACCGCGGCCGGAGGAGCAGTACTTC,13,-,TRBJ2-5,-,TRBV6-1
CASSTDRGAEKLFF,TGTGCCAGCAGTACTGACAGGGGTGCTGAAAAACTGTTTTTT,14,-,TRBJ1-4,TRBD1,TRBV6-5
CASRTGGSGANVLTF,TGTGCCAGCAGGACAGGAGGCTCTGGGGCCAACGTCCTGACTTTC,15,-,TRBJ2-6,-,TRBV7-9
CASREGGSNQPQHF,TGCGCCAGCAGGGAGGGAGGCAGCAATCAGCCCCAGCATTTT,14,once,TRBJ1-5,-,TRBV5-1
CASSQVEQKNTEAFF,TGTGCCAGCAGCCAAGTGGAACAGAAGAACACTGAAGCTTTCTTT,15,-,TRBJ1-1,-,TRBV4-2
CASSPSGGGTGELFF,TGTGCCAGCAGCCCCTCGGGGGGGGGCACCGGGGAGCTGTTTTTT,15,once,TRBJ2-2,TRBD2,TRBV11-2
CASSLAGTSGETDTQYF,TGTGCCAGCAGCTTAGCGGGGACTAGCGGGGAGACAGATACGCAGTATTTT,17,-,TRBJ2-3,TRBD2,TRBV7-6
CASSLGGGEEKLFF,TGCGCCAGCAGCTTGGGAGGGGGCGAGGAAAAACTGTTTTTT,14,-,TRBJ1-4,TRBD1,TRBV5-1
CASSLDLSTDTQYF,TGTGCCAGCAGCTTAGACCTAAGCACAGATACGCAGTATTTT,14,-,TRBJ2-3,-,TRBV7-9
CASSQVGGPSSYEQYF,TGTGCCAGCAGCCAAGTGGGGGGGCCGAGCTCCTACGAGCAGTACTTC,16,few,TRBJ2-7,-,TRBV4-2
CASSSDRGGGGYTF,TGCGCCAGCAGCTCCGACAGGGGAGGAGGGGGCTACACCTTC,14,-,TRBJ1-2,TRBD1,TRBV5-1
CASSYVGTGTNYGYTF,TGTGCCAGCAGTTACGTAGGGACAGGGACTAACTATGGCTACACCTTC,16,-,TRBJ1-2,TRBD1,TRBV6-5
CASSNGGDEQYF,TGTGCCAGCAGCAACGGGGGGGACGAGCAGTACTTC,12,-,TRBJ2-7,-,TRBV21-1